Below, 17 T cell receptor beta chains from the same sample are listed, as sequenced in a study of T cells after yellow fever vaccination (dated by TCRdb to the late 2010s). Libraries came from 5' RACE. Data came from an Illumina NovaSeq 6000. The public reads were quality trimmed at Q25 with fastp and then assembled into clones with MiXCR by TCRdb, keeping productive beta chains. Each entry is one CDR3 protein sequence, shown with its most common DNA and genes. Here the sample has 150,000 to 200,000 distinct CDR3 sequences; roughly 9.6% occur a single time. The ten most abundant clones make up 36% of the sample. Reading the label with the study, this specimen's treatment or condition is: live attenuated yellow fever vaccine strain. This sample comprised CD8+ T cells sorted from PBMCs, obtained 15 days after the yellow fever booster vaccination. These receptors were collected from a man between 18 and 29 years old who received the YFV17D yellow fever vaccine.

The chain links TRBV11-1 to TRBJ2-3; maybe TRBD2 (7 bases). Germline assignment: CDR1 SGHAT and CDR2 FQDESV (reference sequence). The CDR3 contains 18 residues. V lost 5 bases and J lost 5, with 26 bases in between. The CDR3 region has the DNA TGTGCCAGCAGCCCCTTCCCGAAATTGGGGGGGCGGGGAGATACGCAGTATTTT. Translated: CASSPFPKLGGRGDTQYF.

This clonotype has only a few counts. This sequence joins TRBV24-1 and TRBJ2-3, with 8 bases identical to TRBD2. Germline CDR1 KGHDR, CDR2 SFDVKD. This CDR3 spans 17 amino acids. Trimming removed 0 bases from V and 1 base from J; junction bases left unmatched: 5. For the CDR3, the DNA is TGTGCCACCAGTGATTTGCCCGCGGGGGGTGGCACAGATACGCAGTATTTT. Its translation: CATSDLPAGGGTDTQYF.

This rearrangement joins TRBV7-9 to TRBJ2-7, with unresolved D. The germline V gene encodes CDR1 SEHNR and CDR2 FQNEAQ (reference sequence). V was clipped by 5 bases and J by 2 bases, with 13 bases between them. The CDR3 is 14 residues long. CDR3 protein: CASSAYPDPYEQYV. CDR3 DNA: TGTGCCAGCAGCGCCTACCCGGACCCCTACGAGCAGTACGTC.

The sample holds a few counts of this clonotype. The rearrangement links TRBV6-2 or TRBV6-3 to TRBJ2-7; TRBD2 matches at 8 bases. The junction had 10 bases not matched to a gene; V was cut back by 6 bases and J by 0 bases. Germline V gene lookup returns CDR1 MNHEY and CDR2 SVGEGT. This CDR3 has 16 residues. The chain's CDR3 is CASRRAGVRSSYEQYV. In DNA, the CDR3 is TGTGCCAGCAGACGAGCGGGGGTAAGGAGCTCCTACGAGCAGTACGTC.

The J gene is TRBJ1-6, the V gene TRBV7-9; 7 bases match TRBD1. V lost 5 bases, J lost 1 base, and 5 bases stayed unmatched. This CDR3 comprises 16 residues. Looked up from germline, CDR1 is SEHNR and CDR2 is FQNEAQ (reference sequence). The CDR3 DNA reads as TGTGCCAGCAGCCGACAGGGAAGTTCCTATAATTCACCCCTCCACTTT. This encodes CASSRQGSSYNSPLHF.

Many counts were recorded for this clonotype. This chain joins TRBV12-3 or TRBV12-4 and TRBJ2-5; D is possibly TRBD1 or TRBD2 (5 bases each). The CDR3 loop spans 14 amino acids. V lost 3 bases, J lost 2 bases, and 10 bases lay in between. For the CDR3, the DNA is TGTGCCAGCAGTTTGGGGACGCCGCAAGAGACCCAGTACTTC. Translated, it gives CASSLGTPQETQYF.

This rearrangement joins TRBV5-4 to TRBJ2-4, with D perhaps TRBD1 (6 bases). The CDR3 runs to 14 residues. V lost 5 bases, J lost 6 bases, and 15 bases lay in between. The germline gives CDR1 SGHNT, CDR2 YYREEE (reference sequence). The CDR3 region has the DNA TGTGCCAGCAGGTGGGGGCCTGGGGTAAACATTCAGTACTTC. Residues: CASRWGPGVNIQYF.

This clonotype appeared a few times. As DNA, the CDR3 is TGTGCCAGCAGCCCGCCGCTGACGGCGAACACTGAAGCTTTCTTT. Translated: CASSPPLTANTEAFF. The chain links TRBV3-1 to TRBJ1-1, with D unresolved. Germline V gives CDR1 LGHDT, CDR2 YNNKEL (reference sequence). V was cut by 4 bases and J by 1 base, with 13 bases left in between. The CDR3 runs to 15 residues.

V is TRBV15 and J is TRBJ1-2; weak D call: TRBD1 (5 bases). The CDR3 extends over 14 amino acids. Germline CDR1 is LNHNV and CDR2 is YYDKDF (reference sequence). V lost 5 bases to trimming and J lost 3 bases, with 13 bases between them. Written as DNA, the CDR3 is TGTGCCACCAGCCGGGGCGGGGCGGACTATGGCTACACCTTC. As protein: CATSRGGADYGYTF.

This clonotype was found many times. One end of the junction is discordant with germline, which a read error may explain. The chain is built from TRBV7-3 and TRBJ2-5; D is uncertain. The CDR3 sequence is 13 residues long. CDR1 and CDR2 (germline): SGHTA, FQGTGA. CDR3 bases: TGTGCCAGCAGTTTAAACAGTCAAGAGACCCAGTACTTC. Its protein product is CASSLNSQETQYF.

The chain carries TRBV20-1 and TRBJ2-1, with TRBD1 matching over 8 bases. Germline V gene lookup returns CDR1 DFQATT and CDR2 SNEGSKA (reference sequence). The CDR3 extends over 15 amino acids. The V gene end was trimmed by 1 base and the J gene end by 2 bases; junction bases not matched to a gene: 4. This CDR3 reads CSARVGQGAYNEQFF. As DNA, the CDR3 is TGCAGTGCTAGAGTCGGACAGGGAGCCTACAATGAGCAGTTCTTC.

This clonotype was seen more than once but under ten times. The chain uses TRBV4-1 and TRBJ2-5; maybe TRBD2 (6 bases). The germline CDR1 and CDR2 sequences are MGHRA and YSYEKL. The CDR3 consists of 15 residues. With 0 bases removed from V and 4 bases from J, the gap between germline ends came to 12 bases. The CDR3 DNA is TGCGCCAGCAGCCAAGAGGCAGTGGGGGGAGAGACCCAGTACTTC. It translates to CASSQEAVGGETQYF.

This clonotype appeared a few times. The chain employs TRBV7-2 and TRBJ2-3, with D maybe TRBD1 (5 bases). Trimming took off 2 bases at V and 6 bases at J, with 21 bases between the two ends. The germline V gene has CDR1 SGHTA and CDR2 FQGNSA. There are 17 residues in the CDR3. CDR3: CASSLKSDIFSPDTQYF. CDR3 coding DNA: TGTGCCAGCAGCTTAAAATCGGACATCTTTTCCCCGGATACGCAGTATTTT.

This clonotype was observed at least ten times. This chain uses TRBV15 with TRBJ2-4; weak D call: TRBD1 (6 bases). CDR3 length: 16 residues. Germline V gene sequence: CDR1 LNHNV, CDR2 YYDKDF (reference sequence). V gave up 6 bases and J gave up 1 base, with 16 bases separating them. CDR3 DNA: TGTGCCACCAGAGCGAGTCAGGGGCAGGCCAAAAACATTCAGTACTTC. Amino acids: CATRASQGQAKNIQYF.

This clonotype was seen a handful of times. The chain has TRBV9 and TRBJ2-7; a weak D match, TRBD1 (6 bases). The CDR3 totals 17 residues. Germline CDR1 reads SGDLS; CDR2 reads YYNGEE. V was cut by 0 bases and J by 2 bases, with 18 bases left in between. CDR3 sequence (DNA): TGTGCCAGCAGCGTAGGCGCTACAGGGATCCTTACCTACGAGCAGTACTTC. As protein: CASSVGATGILTYEQYF.

CDR3 sequence (DNA): TGTGCCAGCAGCCAAGGGGACAGGGGCATGAACACTGAAGCTTTCTTT. The encoded protein is CASSQGDRGMNTEAFF. The V gene is TRBV3-1, the J gene TRBJ1-1, with 10 nucleotides matching TRBD1. Germline-derived CDR1 and CDR2 are LGHDT and YNNKEL (reference sequence). The CDR3 spans 16 residues. J was trimmed by 0 bases and V by 1 base; bases with no gene match: 2.

The sample holds a few counts of this clonotype. The chain carries TRBV9 and TRBJ1-2, with D perhaps TRBD1 (6 bases). Trimming took 4 bases from V and 4 from J, leaving 17 bases between them. Germline CDR1 is SGDLS and CDR2 is YYNGEE. This CDR3 comprises 15 residues. The CDR3 region has the DNA TGTGCCAGCAGCTTCTCATCCGGGGGCTCCTATGGCTACACCTTC. The encoded protein is CASSFSSGGSYGYTF.